This T cell receptor (beta chain) was sequenced in a study of blood T cell repertoires in COVID-19. The germline CDR1 and CDR2 sequences are WSHSY and SAAADI. With 6 bases removed from V and 0 bases from J, the gap between germline ends came to 18 bases. This CDR3 has 16 amino acids. Per the original data handling: For nucleated cells, counts were estimated from reference gene primer amplification. Some clones are missing from TCRdb's copy, which holds only in-frame ones; the method was immunoSEQ multiplex PCR. That table gives V, J and clone size, and the DNA gave D and trimming. This table has some 49,000 clones, 83% appearing once.

Specimen: peripheral blood. The V gene is TRBV10-2, the J gene TRBJ2-7; tentative D call: TRBD2 (6 bases). This TCR came from a human donor in a cohort sampled during active COVID-19. CDR3 loop: CASSSVRDGSSYEQYF. The CDR3 DNA reads TGCGCCAGCAGCTCCGTCCGGGACGGGAGCTCCTACGAGCAGTACTTC.